The present entry profiles one TCR beta chain with its context. Antigen: not known. Using immunoSEQ multiplex PCR, the repertoire was profiled, and TCRdb retains in-frame clones only, with some absent. This table holds roughly 100,000 clones, about 92% found once. This sample was included in a study of T cell responses to AZD1222 COVID-19 vaccine. Study-wide background: Some second doses came at about 4 weeks and others at about 12 weeks; these were pooled. Study-level points and caveats: A rise in Spike-specific TCR breadth and depth followed two AZD1222 doses.

Germline V CDR1 and CDR2: SGHVS, FNYEAQ. Trimming left V 5 bases short and J 4 bases short, with 7 bases between. The CDR3 is 12 residues long. The chain uses TRBV7-6 and TRBJ2-3; no clear D gene. The sample here was peripheral blood, taken on day 0 of AZD1222 vaccination. The TCR comes from an adult in good health. CDR3 in amino acids: CASSDLADTQYF. CDR3 bases: TGTGCCAGCAGCGACCTCGCAGATACGCAGTATTTT.